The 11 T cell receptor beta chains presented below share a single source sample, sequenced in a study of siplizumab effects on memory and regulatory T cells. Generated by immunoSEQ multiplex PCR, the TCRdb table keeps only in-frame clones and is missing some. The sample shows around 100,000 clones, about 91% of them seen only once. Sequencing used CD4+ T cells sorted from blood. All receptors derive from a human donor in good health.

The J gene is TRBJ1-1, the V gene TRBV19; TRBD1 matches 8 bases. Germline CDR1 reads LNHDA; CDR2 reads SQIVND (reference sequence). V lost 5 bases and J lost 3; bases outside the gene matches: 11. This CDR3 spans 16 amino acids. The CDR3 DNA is TGTGCCAGTAGTTCATACCTCGGACAGGGATACACTGAAGCTTTCTTT. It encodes CASSSYLGQGYTEAFF.

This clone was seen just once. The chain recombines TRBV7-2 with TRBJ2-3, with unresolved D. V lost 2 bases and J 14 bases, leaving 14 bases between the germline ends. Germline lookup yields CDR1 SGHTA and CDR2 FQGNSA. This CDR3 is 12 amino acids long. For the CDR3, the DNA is TGTGCCAGCAGCTTATCTGAGAGATCCCCGTATTTT. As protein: CASSLSERSPYF.

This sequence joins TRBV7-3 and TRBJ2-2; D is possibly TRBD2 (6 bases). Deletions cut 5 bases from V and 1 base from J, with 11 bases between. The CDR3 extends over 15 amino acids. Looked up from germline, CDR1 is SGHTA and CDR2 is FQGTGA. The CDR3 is CASSARRGNTGELFF. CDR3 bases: TGTGCCAGCAGCGCCCGGCGGGGGAACACCGGGGAGCTGTTTTTT.

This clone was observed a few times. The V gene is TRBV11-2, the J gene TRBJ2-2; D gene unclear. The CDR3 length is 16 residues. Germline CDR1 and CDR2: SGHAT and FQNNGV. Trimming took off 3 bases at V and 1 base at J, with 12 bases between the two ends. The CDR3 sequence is CASSFLPPLNTGELFF. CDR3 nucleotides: TGTGCCAGCAGCTTTCTCCCCCCTTTGAACACCGGGGAGCTGTTTTTT.

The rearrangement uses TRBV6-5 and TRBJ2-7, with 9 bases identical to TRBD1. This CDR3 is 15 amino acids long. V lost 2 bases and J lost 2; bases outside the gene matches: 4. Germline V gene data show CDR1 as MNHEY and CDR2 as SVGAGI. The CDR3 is CASSYRGQGTYEQYF. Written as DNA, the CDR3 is TGTGCCAGCAGTTACAGAGGACAGGGGACCTACGAGCAGTACTTC.

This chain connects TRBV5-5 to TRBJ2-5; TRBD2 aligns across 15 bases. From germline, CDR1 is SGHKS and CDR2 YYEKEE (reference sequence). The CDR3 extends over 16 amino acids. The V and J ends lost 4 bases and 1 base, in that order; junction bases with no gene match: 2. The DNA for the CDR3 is TGTGCCAGCAGCCCGGGACTAGCGGGGGGCCAAGAGACCCAGTACTTC. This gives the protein CASSPGLAGGQETQYF.

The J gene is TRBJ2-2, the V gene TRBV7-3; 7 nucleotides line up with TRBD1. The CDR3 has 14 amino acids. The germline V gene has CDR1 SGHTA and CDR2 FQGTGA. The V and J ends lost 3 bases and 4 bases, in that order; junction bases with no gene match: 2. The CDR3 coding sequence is TGTGCCAGCAGCTTGACAGGGATCACCGGGGAGCTGTTTTTT. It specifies CASSLTGITGELFF.

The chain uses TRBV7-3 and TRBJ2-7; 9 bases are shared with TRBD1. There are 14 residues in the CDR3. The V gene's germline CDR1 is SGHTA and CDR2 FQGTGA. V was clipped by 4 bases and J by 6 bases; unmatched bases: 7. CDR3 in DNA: TGTGCCAGCAGCTATACAGGGGGCTTGGGCGAGCAGTACTTC. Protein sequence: CASSYTGGLGEQYF. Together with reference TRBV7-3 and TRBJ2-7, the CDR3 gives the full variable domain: GAGVSQTPSNKVTEKGKYVELRCDPISGHTALYWYRQSLGQGPEFLIYFQGTGAADDSGLPNDRFFAVRPEGSVSTLKIQRTERGDSAVYLCASSYTGGLGEQYFGPGTRLTVT.

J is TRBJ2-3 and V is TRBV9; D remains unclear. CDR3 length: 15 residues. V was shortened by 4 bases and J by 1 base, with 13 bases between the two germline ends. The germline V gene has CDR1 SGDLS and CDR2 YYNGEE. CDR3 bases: TGTGCCAGCAGCCTACCTGGCTCGGGCACAGATACGCAGTATTTT. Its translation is CASSLPGSGTDTQYF.

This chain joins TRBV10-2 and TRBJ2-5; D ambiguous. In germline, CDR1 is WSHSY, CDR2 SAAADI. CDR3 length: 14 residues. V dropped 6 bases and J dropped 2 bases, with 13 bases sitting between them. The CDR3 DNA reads TGCGCCAGCAGCAACCTTGGGCTTCAAGAGACCCAGTACTTC. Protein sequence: CASSNLGLQETQYF.

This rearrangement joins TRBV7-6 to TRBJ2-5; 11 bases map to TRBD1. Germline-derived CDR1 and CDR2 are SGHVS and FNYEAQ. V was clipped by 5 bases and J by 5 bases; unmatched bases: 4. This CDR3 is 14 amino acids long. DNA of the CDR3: TGTGCCAGCAGCCAGGACAGGGGGCGGGAGACCCAGTACTTC. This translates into CASSQDRGRETQYF.